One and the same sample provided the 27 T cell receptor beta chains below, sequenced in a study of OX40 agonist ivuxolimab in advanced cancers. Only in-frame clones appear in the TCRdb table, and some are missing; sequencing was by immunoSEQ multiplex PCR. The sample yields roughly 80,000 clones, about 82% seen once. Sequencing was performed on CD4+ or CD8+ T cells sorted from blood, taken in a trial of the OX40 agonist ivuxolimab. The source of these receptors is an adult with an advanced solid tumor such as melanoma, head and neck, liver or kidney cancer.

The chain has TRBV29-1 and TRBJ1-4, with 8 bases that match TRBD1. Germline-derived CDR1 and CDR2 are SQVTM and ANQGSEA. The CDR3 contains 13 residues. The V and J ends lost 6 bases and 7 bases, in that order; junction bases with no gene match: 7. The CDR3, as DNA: TGCAGCGTGAAGGACAGGGTCGGTGAAAAACTGTTTTTT. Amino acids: CSVKDRVGEKLFF. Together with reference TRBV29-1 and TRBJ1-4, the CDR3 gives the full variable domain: SAVISQKPSRDICQRGTSLTIQCQVDSQVTMMFWYRQQPGQSLTLIATANQGSEATYESGFVIDKFPISRPNLTFSTLTVSNMSPEDSSIYLCSVKDRVGEKLFFGSGTQLSVL.

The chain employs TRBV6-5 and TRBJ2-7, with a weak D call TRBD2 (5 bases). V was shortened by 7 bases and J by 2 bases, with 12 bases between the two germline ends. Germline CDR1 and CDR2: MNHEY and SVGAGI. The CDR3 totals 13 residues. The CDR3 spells CASTSARAYEQYF. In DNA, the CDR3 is TGTGCCAGCACCTCAGCGAGGGCCTACGAGCAGTACTTC.

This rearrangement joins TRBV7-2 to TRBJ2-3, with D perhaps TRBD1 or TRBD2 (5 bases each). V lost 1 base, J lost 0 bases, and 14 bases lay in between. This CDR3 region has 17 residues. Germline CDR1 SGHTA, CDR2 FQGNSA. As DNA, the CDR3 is TGTGCCAGCAGCTTAGACGGGCCCGGGGCAAGCACAGATACGCAGTATTTT. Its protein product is CASSLDGPGASTDTQYF.

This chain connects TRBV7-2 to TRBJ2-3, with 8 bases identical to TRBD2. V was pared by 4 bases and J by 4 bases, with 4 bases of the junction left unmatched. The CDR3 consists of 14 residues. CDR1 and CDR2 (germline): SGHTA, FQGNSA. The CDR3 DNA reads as TGTGCCAGCAGCTCAGGACTAGCTCCAGATACGCAGTATTTT. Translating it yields CASSSGLAPDTQYF.

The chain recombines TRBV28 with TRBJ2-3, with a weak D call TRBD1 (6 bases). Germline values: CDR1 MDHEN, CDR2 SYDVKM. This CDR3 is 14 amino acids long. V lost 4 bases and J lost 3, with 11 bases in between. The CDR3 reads CASSSLTGTDTQYF. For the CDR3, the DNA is TGTGCCAGCAGTTCACTCACAGGGACAGATACGCAGTATTTT.

DNA of the CDR3: TGTGCCAGCAGCGCGATGGTGGATACGCAGTATTTT. Translation gives CASSAMVDTQYF. V gene TRBV9 combines with J gene TRBJ2-3; D unclear. The CDR3 is 12 residues long. Germline lookup yields CDR1 SGDLS and CDR2 YYNGEE. Trimming removed 3 bases at V and 6 bases at J, with 8 bases between.

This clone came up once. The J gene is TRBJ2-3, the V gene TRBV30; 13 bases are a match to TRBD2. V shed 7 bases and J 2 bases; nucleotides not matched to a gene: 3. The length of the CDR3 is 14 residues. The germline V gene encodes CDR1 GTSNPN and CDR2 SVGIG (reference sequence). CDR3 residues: CALTSGRTTDTQYF. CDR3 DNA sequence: TGTGCCTTGACTAGCGGGAGGACCACAGATACGCAGTATTTT.

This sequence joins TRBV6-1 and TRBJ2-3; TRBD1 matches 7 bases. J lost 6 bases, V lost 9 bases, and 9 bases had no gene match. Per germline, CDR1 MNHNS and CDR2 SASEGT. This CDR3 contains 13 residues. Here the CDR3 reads CASRQGAGDTQYF. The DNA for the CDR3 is TGTGCCAGTCGACAGGGCGCGGGCGATACGCAGTATTTT.

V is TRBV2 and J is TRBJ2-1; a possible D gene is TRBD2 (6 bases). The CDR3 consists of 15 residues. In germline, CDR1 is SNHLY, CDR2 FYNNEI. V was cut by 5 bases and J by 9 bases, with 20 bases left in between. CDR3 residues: CASSSGGARYGEQFF. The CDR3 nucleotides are TGTGCCAGCAGTTCAGGAGGGGCCCGTTACGGTGAGCAGTTCTTC.

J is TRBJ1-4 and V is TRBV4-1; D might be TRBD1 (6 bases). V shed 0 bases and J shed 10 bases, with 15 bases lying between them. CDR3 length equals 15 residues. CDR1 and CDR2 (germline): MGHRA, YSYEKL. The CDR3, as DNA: TGCGCCAGCAGCCAAGAATGGGGCAGGGGACGAAAACTGTTTTTT. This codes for CASSQEWGRGRKLFF.

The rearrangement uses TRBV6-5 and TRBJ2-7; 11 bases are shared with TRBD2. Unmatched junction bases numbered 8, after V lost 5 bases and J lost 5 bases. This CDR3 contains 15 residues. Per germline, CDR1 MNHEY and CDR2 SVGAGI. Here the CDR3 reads CASSPIAGGPHEQYF. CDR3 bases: TGTGCCAGCAGTCCAATAGCGGGAGGGCCCCACGAGCAGTACTTC.

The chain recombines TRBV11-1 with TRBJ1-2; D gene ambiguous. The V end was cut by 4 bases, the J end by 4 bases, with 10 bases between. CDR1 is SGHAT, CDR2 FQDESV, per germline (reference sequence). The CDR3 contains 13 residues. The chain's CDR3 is CASSWARGYGYTF. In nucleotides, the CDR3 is TGTGCCAGCAGCTGGGCCCGGGGCTATGGCTACACCTTC.

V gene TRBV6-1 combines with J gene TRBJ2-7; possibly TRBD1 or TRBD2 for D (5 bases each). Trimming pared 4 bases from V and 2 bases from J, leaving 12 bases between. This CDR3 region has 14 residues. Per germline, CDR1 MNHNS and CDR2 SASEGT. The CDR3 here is CASSAGDGPYEQYF. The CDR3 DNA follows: TGTGCCAGCAGTGCCGGGGACGGTCCCTACGAGCAGTACTTC.

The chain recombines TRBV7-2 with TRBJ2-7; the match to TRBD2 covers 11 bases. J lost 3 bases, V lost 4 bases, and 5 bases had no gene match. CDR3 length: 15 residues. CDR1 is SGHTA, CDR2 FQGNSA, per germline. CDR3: CASSSTSGAYYEQYF. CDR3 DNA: TGTGCCAGCAGCTCGACTAGCGGGGCGTACTACGAGCAGTACTTC.

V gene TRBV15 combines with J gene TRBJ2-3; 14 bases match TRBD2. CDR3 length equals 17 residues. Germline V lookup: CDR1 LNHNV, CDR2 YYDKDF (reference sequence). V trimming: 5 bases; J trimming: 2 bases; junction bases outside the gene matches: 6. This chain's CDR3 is CATSSGLAGGYTDTQYF. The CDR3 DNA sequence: TGTGCCACCAGCTCCGGACTAGCGGGGGGTTACACAGATACGCAGTATTTT.

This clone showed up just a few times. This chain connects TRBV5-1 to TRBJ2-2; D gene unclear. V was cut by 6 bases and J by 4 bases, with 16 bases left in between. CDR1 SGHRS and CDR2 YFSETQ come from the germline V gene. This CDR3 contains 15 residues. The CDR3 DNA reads TGCGCCAGCACCCGGGCGCTTAGTGTCACCGGGGAGCTGTTTTTT. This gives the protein CASTRALSVTGELFF. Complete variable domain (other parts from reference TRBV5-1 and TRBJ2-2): KAGVTQTPRYLIKTRGQQVTLSCSPISGHRSVSWYQQTPGQGLQFLFEYFSETQRNKGNFPGRFSGRQFSNSRSEMNVSTLELGDSALYLCASTRALSVTGELFFGEGSRLTVL.

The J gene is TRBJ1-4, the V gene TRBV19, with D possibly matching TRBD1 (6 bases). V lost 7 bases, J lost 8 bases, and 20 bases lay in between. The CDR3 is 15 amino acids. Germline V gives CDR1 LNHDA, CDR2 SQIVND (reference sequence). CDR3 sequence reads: CASTPTGTLREKLFF. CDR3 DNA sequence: TGTGCCAGTACCCCAACCGGGACATTACGCGAAAAACTGTTTTTT.

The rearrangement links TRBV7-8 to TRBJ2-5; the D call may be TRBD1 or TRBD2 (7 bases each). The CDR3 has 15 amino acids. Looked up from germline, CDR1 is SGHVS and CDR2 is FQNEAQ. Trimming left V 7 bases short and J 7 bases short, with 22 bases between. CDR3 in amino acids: CASTLGGTVAGTQYF. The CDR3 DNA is TGTGCCAGCACTCTAGGAGGGACAGTAGCGGGGACCCAGTACTTC.

CDR3 protein: CASSSIQRGTQETQYF. As DNA, the CDR3 is TGTGCCAGTAGTTCAATTCAGAGAGGGACCCAAGAGACCCAGTACTTC. This chain links TRBV19 with TRBJ2-5; either TRBD1 or TRBD2 may fit D (5 bases each). The CDR3 is 16 residues long. Trimming removed 5 bases at V and 1 base at J, with 17 bases between. The germline V gene has CDR1 LNHDA and CDR2 SQIVND (reference sequence).

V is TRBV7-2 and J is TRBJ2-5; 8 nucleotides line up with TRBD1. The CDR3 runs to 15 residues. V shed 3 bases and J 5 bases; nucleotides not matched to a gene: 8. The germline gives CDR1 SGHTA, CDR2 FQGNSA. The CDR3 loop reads CASSFGRGLDETQYF. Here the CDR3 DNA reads TGTGCCAGCAGCTTCGGCAGGGGGCTTGACGAGACCCAGTACTTC.

The CDR3 loop is CASNTQGGPGELFF. CDR3 bases: TGCGCCAGCAACACGCAAGGGGGCCCCGGGGAGCTGTTTTTT. The V call is TRBV5-1, the J call TRBJ2-2; 7 bases fit TRBD1. Trimming removed 6 bases from V and 6 bases from J; junction bases left unmatched: 8. CDR1 is SGHRS, CDR2 YFSETQ, per germline. CDR3 length: 14 amino acids.

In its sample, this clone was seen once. The CDR3: CAWSRYKIQGQKADTQYF. DNA of the CDR3: TGTGCCTGGAGCAGATATAAAATACAGGGTCAGAAGGCGGATACGCAGTATTTT. This chain uses TRBV30 with TRBJ2-3, with D possibly matching TRBD1 (6 bases). Germline CDR1 reads GTSNPN; CDR2 reads SVGIG (reference sequence). Trimming left V 3 bases short and J 6 bases short, with 28 bases between. This CDR3 has 18 residues.

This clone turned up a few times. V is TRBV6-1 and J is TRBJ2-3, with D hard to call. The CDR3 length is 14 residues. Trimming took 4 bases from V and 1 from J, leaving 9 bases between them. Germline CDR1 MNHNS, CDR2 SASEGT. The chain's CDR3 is CASSGDWGTDTQYF. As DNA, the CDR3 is TGTGCCAGCAGTGGAGACTGGGGCACAGATACGCAGTATTTT.

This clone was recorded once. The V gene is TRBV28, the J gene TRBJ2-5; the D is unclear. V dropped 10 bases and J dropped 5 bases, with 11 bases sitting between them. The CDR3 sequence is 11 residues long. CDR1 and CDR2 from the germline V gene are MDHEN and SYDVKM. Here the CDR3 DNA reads TGTGCCACCCGAGCGCGGGAGACCCAGTACTTC. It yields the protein CATRARETQYF.

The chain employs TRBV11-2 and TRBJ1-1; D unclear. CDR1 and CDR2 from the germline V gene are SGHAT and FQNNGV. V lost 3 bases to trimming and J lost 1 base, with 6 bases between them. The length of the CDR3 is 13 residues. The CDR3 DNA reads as TGTGCCAGCAGCTTTGTTCCGAACACTGAAGCTTTCTTT. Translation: CASSFVPNTEAFF.

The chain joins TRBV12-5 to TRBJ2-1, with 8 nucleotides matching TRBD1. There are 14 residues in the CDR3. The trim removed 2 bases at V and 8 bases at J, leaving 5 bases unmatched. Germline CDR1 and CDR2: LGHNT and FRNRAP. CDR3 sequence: CASGLTGQAHEQFF. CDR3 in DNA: TGTGCTAGTGGTTTGACGGGACAGGCCCATGAGCAGTTCTTC.

CDR3 amino acids: CASSPAGVTSTDTQYF. In nucleotides, the CDR3 is TGTGCCAGCTCACCAGCAGGCGTAACTAGCACAGATACGCAGTATTTT. The chain recombines TRBV18 with TRBJ2-3, with D hard to call. V shed 2 bases and J shed 0 bases, with 12 bases lying between them. Germline V gives CDR1 KGHSH, CDR2 LQKENI. The CDR3 is made up of 16 amino acids.